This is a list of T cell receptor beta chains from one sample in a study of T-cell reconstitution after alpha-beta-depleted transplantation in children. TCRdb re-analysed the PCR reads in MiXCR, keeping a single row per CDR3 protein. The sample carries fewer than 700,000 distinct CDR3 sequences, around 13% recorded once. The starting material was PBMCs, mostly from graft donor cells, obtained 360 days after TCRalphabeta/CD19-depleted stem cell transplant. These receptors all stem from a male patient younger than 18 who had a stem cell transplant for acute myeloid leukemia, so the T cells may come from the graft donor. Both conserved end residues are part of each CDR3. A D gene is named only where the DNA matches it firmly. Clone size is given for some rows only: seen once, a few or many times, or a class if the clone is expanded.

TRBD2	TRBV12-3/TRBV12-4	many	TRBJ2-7	TGTGCCAGCAGTTCTCCCTATAGCGGGAGGGCCTACGAGCAGTACTTC	CASSSPYSGRAYEQYF
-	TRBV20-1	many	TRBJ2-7	TGCAGTGCCGAACCCGGACAGCTCCCCTACGAGCAGTACTTC	CSAEPGQLPYEQYF
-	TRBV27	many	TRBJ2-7	TGTGCCAGCAGTATACTAGAAGGGAACGAGCAGTACTTC	CASSILEGNEQYF
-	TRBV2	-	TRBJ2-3	TGTGCCAGCTCGGTCCGCTCCCCCCCCGGGACCTCGCAGTATTTT	CASSVRSPPGTSQYF
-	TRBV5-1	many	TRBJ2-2	TGCGCCAGCAGCTTGCGGGGGGCTCACACCGGGGAGCTGTTTTTT	CASSLRGAHTGELFF
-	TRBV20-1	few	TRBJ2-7	TGCAGTGCTAGTCCGAAGGAGCAGTACTTC	CSASPKEQYF
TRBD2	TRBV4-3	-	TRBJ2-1	TGCGCCAGCAGCCAAGAAGGAGCGGGAGCGGGATATGAGCAGTTCTTC	CASSQEGAGAGYEQFF
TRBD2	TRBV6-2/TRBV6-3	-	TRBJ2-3	TGTGCCAGCAGTTACTCGATAGTCAGAACTAGCGGCCGACTCGTAGATACGCAGTATTTT	CASSYSIVRTSGRLVDTQYF
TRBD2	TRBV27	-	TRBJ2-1	TGTGCCAGCAGTAAGCTAGGGGCGGGAGACTACAATGAGCAGTTCTTC	CASSKLGAGDYNEQFF
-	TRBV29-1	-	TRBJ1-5	TGCAGCGCGACGCAGGGGAGTCAGCCCCAGCATTTT	CSATQGSQPQHF
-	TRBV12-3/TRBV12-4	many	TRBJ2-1	TGTGCCAGCAGTTTAAAGAATTCCGATGAGCAGTTCTTC	CASSLKNSDEQFF
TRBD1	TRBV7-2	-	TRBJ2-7	TGTGCCAGCAGCTTAGAAGCAGGGGGCTTTTTCTACGAGCAGTACTTC	CASSLEAGGFFYEQYF
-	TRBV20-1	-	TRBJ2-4	TGCAGTGCTACCGTTGAGCCAAAAAACATTCAGTACTTC	CSATVEPKNIQYF
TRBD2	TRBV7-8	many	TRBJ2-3	TGTGCCAGCAGCTTAGGGGGCGGGAGTTACCCAGATACGCAGTATTTT	CASSLGGGSYPDTQYF
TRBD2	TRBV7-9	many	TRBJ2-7	TGTGCCAGCAGCTCGACTAGCGGTACCTACGAGCAGTACTTC	CASSSTSGTYEQYF
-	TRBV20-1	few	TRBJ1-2	TGCAGTGCCAGTGGTGATGGCTACACCTTC	CSASGDGYTF
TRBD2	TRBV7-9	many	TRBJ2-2	TGTGCCAGCACCACTATAGCGGGAGAAGGCACCGGGGAGCTGTTTTTT	CASTTIAGEGTGELFF
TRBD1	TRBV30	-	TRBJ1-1	TGTGCCTGGAGTGTACAGGGGGCGCGGACTGAAGCTTTCTTT	CAWSVQGARTEAFF
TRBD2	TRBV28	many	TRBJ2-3	TGTGCCAGCGGAAGGTCTTTAGGACTAGCGGGCCCAGATACGCAGTATTTT	CASGRSLGLAGPDTQYF
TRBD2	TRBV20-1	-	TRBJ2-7	TGCAGTTCAGGCGGGAGAGGGTTCTACGAGCAGTACTTC	CSSGGRGFYEQYF
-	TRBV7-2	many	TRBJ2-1	TGTGCCAGCGGGAACAATGAGCAGTTCTTC	CASGNNEQFF
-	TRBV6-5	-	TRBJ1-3	TGTGCCAGCAGTTACTCGCTGGGGAAAGGCTCTGGAAACACCATATATTTT	CASSYSLGKGSGNTIYF
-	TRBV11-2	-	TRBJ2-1	TGTGCCAGCAGCCCAAGGCCGGCAAGCTGGACGGGGTACAATGAGCAGTTCTTC	CASSPRPASWTGYNEQFF
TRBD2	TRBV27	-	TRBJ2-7	TGTGCCAGCAGTTTAAACCTGGGACTAGACGCCGAGCAGTACTTC	CASSLNLGLDAEQYF
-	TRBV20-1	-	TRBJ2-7	TGCAGTGCTCGAGTCCGGAACTCCTACGAGCAGTACTTC	CSARVRNSYEQYF
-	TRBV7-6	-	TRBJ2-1	TGTGCCAGCAGCTTAGCGCGGGCAGGGATCCCTTACAATGAGCAGTTCTTC	CASSLARAGIPYNEQFF
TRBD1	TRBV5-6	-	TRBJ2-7	TGTGCCAGCAGCTTGGGGACAGGGGCGAGCTCCTACGAGCAGTACTTC	CASSLGTGASSYEQYF
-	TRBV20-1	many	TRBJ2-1	TGCAGTGCAAGAGGACTGTACAATGAGCAGTTCTTC	CSARGLYNEQFF
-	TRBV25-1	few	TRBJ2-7	TGTGCCAGCAGTGAATATGCACAGAGCTACGAGCAGTACTTC	CASSEYAQSYEQYF
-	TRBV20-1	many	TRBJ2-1	TGCAGTGCCCGAGAGCAGTTCTTC	CSAREQFF
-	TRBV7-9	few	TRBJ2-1	TGTGCCAGCAGCTTAGACTGGAGGGGGAGTTCCTACAATGAGCAGTTCTTC	CASSLDWRGSSYNEQFF
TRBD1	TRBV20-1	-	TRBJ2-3	TGCAGTGCTAGGCATAGGGGGCAGTTAACAGATACGCAGTATTTT	CSARHRGQLTDTQYF
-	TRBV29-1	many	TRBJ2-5	TGCAGCGTTGCGTGGAGCCTTACCAGCGAGACCCAGTACTTC	CSVAWSLTSETQYF
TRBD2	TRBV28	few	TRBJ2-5	TGTGCCAGGCCAAATCCAGCTAGCGGGAGACGAGAGACCCAGTACTTC	CARPNPASGRRETQYF
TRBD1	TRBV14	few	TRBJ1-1	TGTGCCAGCAGCCGCCGGACAGGTGGGAACACTGAAGCTTTCTTT	CASSRRTGGNTEAFF
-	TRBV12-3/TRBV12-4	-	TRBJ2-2	TGTGCCAGCAGTTTAGAATTAAGGGAGAACACCGGGGAGCTGTTTTTT	CASSLELRENTGELFF
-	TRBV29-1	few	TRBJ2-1	TGCAGCCCAGAAGGTCCCCAGGGGCAGTTCTTC	CSPEGPQGQFF
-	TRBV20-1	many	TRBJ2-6	TGCAGTGCTAGACGAACTGGGGCCAACGTCCTGACTTTC	CSARRTGANVLTF
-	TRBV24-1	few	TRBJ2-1	TGTGCCACCAGTGATTTAGGGGGAATAGGGCTAGGCTCCTACAATGAGCAGTTCTTC	CATSDLGGIGLGSYNEQFF
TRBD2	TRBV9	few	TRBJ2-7	TGTGCCAGCAGCCCCGCCGGACTAGCGGGAGGTGAGCAGTACTTC	CASSPAGLAGGEQYF
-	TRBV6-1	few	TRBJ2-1	TGTGCCAGCATCGAGGGGGGATATGGCGGGCTGAAGAAGTTCTTC	CASIEGGYGGLKKFF
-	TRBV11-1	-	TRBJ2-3	TGTGCCAGCAGCTCTACCTACTTGGAGACAGATACGCAGTATTTT	CASSSTYLETDTQYF
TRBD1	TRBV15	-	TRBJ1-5	TGTGCCACCAGCATCGGACAGGGCAACAATCAGCCCCAGCATTTT	CATSIGQGNNQPQHF
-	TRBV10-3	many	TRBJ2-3	TGTGCCATCAGTGAAATGATGGCTAGCGGCACAGATACGCAGTATTTT	CAISEMMASGTDTQYF